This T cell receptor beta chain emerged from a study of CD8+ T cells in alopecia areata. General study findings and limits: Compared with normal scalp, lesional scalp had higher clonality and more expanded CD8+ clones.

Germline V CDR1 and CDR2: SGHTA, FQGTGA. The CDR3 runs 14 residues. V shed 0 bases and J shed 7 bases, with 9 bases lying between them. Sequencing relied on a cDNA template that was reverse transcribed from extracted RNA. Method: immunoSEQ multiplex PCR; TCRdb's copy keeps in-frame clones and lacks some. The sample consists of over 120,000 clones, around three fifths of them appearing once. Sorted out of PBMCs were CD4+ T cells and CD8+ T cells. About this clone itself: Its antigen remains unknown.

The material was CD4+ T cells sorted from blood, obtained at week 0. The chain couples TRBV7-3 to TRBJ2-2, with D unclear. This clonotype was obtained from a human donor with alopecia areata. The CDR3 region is CASSLTKGIGELFF. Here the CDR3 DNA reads TGTGCCAGCAGCTTAACGAAGGGAATCGGGGAGCTGTTTTTT. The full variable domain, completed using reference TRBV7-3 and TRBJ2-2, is GAGVSQTPSNKVTEKGKYVELRCDPISGHTALYWYRQSLGQGPEFLIYFQGTGAADDSGLPNDRFFAVRPEGSVSTLKIQRTERGDSAVYLCASSLTKGIGELFFGEGSRLTVL.